This T cell receptor beta chain comes out of a study of identical twins. This clonotype was counted between two and nine times. Antigen: not known. Through template switching, a universal primer site was introduced, and the cDNA contained unique molecular identifiers. TCRdb redid the calling of the 5' RACE reads with MiXCR, one entry per CDR3 protein. The sample contains approximately 890,000 distinct CDR3 sequences, 10% to 15% of which appear only once. V was clipped by 6 bases and J by 1 base; unmatched bases: 7. The CDR3 is made up of 16 amino acids. Germline CDR1 is MNHNS and CDR2 is SASEGT. Study results and limitations: The study reached conclusions through statistical analysis that was cross-sectional, not following the same donors. Beta out-of-frame sequences displayed a weaker excess of sharing between twins.

These data are also associated with another study on yellow fever vaccine responses in identical twins. This second study says: After vaccination, twins' T cell response reportedly seemed partly convergent, partly personalized.

This rearrangement joins TRBV6-1 to TRBJ1-5, with 9 bases matching TRBD1. The source is a woman aged 18-29 years in good health. The sequencing sample was made of PBMCs. The CDR3 loop reads CASRPGTGWSNQPQHF. DNA for the CDR3: TGTGCCAGCAGACCCGGGACAGGGTGGAGCAATCAGCCCCAGCATTTT.